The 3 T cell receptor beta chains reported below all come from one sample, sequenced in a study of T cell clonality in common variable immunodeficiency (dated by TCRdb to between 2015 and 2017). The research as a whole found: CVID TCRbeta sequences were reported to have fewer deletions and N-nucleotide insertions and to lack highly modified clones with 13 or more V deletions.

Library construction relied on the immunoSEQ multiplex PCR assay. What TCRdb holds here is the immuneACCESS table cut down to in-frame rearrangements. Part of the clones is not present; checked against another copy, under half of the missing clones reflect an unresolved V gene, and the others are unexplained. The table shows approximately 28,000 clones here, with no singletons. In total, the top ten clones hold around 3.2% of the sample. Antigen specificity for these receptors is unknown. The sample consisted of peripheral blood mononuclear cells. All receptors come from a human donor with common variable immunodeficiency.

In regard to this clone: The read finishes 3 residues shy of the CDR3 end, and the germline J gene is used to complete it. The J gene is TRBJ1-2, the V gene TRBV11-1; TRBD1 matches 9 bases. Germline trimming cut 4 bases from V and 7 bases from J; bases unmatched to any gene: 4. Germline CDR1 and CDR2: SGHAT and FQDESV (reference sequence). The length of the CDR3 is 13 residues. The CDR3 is CASSSHRGRGYTF. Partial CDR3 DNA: TGTGCCAGCAGCTCTCACAGGGGGCGTGGC. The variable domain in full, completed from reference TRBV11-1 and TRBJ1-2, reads EAEVAQSPRYKITEKSQAVAFWCDPISGHATLYWYRQILGQGPELLVQFQDESVVDDSQLPKDRFSAERLKGVDSTLKIQPAELGDSAMYLCASSSHRGRGYTFGSGTRLTVV.

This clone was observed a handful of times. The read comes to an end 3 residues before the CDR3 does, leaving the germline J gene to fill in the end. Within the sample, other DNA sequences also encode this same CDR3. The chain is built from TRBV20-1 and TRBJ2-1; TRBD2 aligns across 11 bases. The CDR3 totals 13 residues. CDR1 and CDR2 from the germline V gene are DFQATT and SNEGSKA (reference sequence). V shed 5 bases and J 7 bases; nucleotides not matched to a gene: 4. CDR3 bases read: TGCAGTGCTTCGCGGACTAGCGGGAATGAG. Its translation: CSASRTSGNE. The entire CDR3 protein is CSASRTSGNEQFF.

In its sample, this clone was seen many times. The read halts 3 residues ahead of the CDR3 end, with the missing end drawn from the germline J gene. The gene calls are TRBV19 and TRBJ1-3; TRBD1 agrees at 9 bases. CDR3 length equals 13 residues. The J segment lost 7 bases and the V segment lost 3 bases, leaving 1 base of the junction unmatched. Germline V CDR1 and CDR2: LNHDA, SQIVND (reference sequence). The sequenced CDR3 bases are TGTGCCAGTAGTATGGACAGGGGCAACACC. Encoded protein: CASSMDRGNT. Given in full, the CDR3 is CASSMDRGNTIYF. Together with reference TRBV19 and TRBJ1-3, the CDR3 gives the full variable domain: DGGITQSPKYLFRKEGQNVTLSCEQNLNHDAMYWYRQDPGQGLRLIYYSQIVNDFQKGDIAEGYSVSREKKESFPLTVTSAQKNPTAFYLCASSMDRGNTIYFGEGSWLTVV.